Below, one T cell receptor (beta chain) is given with its context. The data originate from a study of T cell responses to AZD1222 COVID-19 vaccine. J gave up 13 bases and V 5 bases, and 15 bases lay outside the gene matches. This CDR3 contains 14 residues. Germline-derived CDR1 and CDR2 are SEHNR and FQNEAQ (reference sequence). Data came from immunoSEQ multiplex PCR; TCRdb stores just in-frame clones and leaves some out. The sample has tens of thousands of clones, approximately 89% seen once. The chain joins TRBV7-9 to TRBJ1-1, with 8 bases fitting TRBD1. Here the sequenced sample was peripheral blood, taken 28 days after the second AZD1222 dose. The TCR originated in an adult who received the AZD1222 COVID-19 vaccine. This CDR3 reads CASSLILQGEDGFF. CDR3 coding DNA: TGTGCCAGCAGCCTAATATTACAGGGGGAGGATGGTTTCTTT.